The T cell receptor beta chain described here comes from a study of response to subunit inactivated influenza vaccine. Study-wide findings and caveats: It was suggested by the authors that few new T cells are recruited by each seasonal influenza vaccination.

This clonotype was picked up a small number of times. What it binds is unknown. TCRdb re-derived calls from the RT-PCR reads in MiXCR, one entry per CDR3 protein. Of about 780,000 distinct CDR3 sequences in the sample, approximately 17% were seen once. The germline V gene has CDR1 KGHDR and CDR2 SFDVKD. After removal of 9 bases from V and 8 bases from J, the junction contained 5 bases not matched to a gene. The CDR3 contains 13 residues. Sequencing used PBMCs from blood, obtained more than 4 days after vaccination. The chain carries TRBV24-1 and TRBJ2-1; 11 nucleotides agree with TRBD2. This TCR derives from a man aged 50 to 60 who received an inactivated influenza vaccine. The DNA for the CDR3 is TGTGCCACCGAAACTAGCGGGAGTGATGAGCAGTTCTTC. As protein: CATETSGSDEQFF.